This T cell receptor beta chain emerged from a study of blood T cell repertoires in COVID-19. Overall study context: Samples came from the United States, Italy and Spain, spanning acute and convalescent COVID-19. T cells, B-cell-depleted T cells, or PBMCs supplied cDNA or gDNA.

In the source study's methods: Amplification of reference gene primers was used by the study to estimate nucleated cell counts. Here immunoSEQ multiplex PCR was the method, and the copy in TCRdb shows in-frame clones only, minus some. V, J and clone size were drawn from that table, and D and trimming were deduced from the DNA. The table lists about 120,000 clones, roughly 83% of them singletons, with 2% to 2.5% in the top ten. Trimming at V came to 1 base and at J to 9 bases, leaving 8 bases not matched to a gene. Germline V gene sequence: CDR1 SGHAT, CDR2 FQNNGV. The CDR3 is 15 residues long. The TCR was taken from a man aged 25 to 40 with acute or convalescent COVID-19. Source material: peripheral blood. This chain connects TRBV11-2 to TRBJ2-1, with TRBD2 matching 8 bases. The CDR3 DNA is TGTGCCAGCAGCTTAGTGGGACTAGGAGATAGTGAGCAGTTCTTC. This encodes CASSLVGLGDSEQFF.